These T cell receptor beta chains were read from a single sample in a study of blood T cell repertoires in COVID-19. Data came from immunoSEQ multiplex PCR; TCRdb stores just in-frame clones and leaves some out. Among 390,000 or so clones listed, around 83% were seen once. Source material: PBMCs or T cells enriched from blood (not recorded which). Receptors were obtained from a woman in her 50s who had recovered from COVID-19. Both conserved end residues are part of each CDR3. A D gene is named only where the DNA matches it firmly. Some rows mark clone size as missing; the rest say once, few, many or name a class of expanded clone.

clone_size | j_call | d_call | v_call | cdr3_nt | cdr3_aa
NA | TRBJ1-2 | NA | TRBV18 | TGTGCCAGCTCACAACAGGGCCTCTCAGGGGGCTACACCTTC | CASSQQGLSGGYTF
NA | TRBJ2-1 | TRBD2 | TRBV7-2 | TGTGCCAGCAGCTTAACGGGAGGGGGTAATGAGCAGTTCTTC | CASSLTGGGNEQFF
NA | TRBJ1-5 | TRBD1 | TRBV19 | TGTGCCAGTAGTCCAGGGGGGTCCCGTGAGGTGAGCAATCAGCCCCAGCATTTT | CASSPGGSREVSNQPQHF
NA | TRBJ1-1 | NA | TRBV2 | TGTGCCAGCAGTGAATTTTGGGGCTCCGAAGCTTTCTTT | CASSEFWGSEAFF
NA | TRBJ1-2 | NA | TRBV4-3 | TGCGCCAGCAGCCAGACACAGGGTACTGTCTATGGCTACACCTTC | CASSQTQGTVYGYTF
NA | TRBJ1-2 | NA | TRBV19 | TGTGCCAGTAGTGGCGCACCCATCCAGGTTCGCTATGGCTACACCTTC | CASSGAPIQVRYGYTF
NA | TRBJ2-7 | NA | TRBV10-1 | TGCGCCAGGAAACTCTACGAGCAGTACTTC | CARKLYEQYF
NA | TRBJ2-7 | TRBD2 | TRBV23-1 | TGCGCCAGCAGTCATTCTACGATAGCGGGAGGATGCTCCTACGAGCAGTACTTC | CASSHSTIAGGCSYEQYF
NA | TRBJ1-5 | NA | TRBV30 | TGTGCCTGGAGTCCGTACCCTAATAGCAATCAGCCCCAGCATTTT | CAWSPYPNSNQPQHF
NA | TRBJ1-1 | NA | TRBV5-4 | TGTGCCAGCAGCTTCGGACAGAACACTGAAGCTTTCTTT | CASSFGQNTEAFF
NA | TRBJ1-6 | NA | TRBV28 | TGTGCCAGCTCCGGGTCCTATAATTCACCCCTCCACTTT | CASSGSYNSPLHF
NA | TRBJ1-5 | NA | TRBV9 | TGTGCCAGCAGCCCAGGGGATGGGAGCAATCAGCCCCAGCATTTT | CASSPGDGSNQPQHF
NA | TRBJ1-1 | TRBD1 | TRBV20-1 | TGCAGTGCTAGTTCGGGACAGCCGTACACTGAAGCTTTCTTT | CSASSGQPYTEAFF
NA | TRBJ1-1 | NA | TRBV3-1/TRBV3-2 | TGTGCCAGCAGCCAAGGATCACGGGGGAACACTGAAGCTTTCTTT | CASSQGSRGNTEAFF
NA | TRBJ1-1 | TRBD1 | TRBV10-3 | TGTGCCATCACCCCGGACAGGGAGAACACTGAAGCTTTCTTT | CAITPDRENTEAFF
NA | TRBJ1-6 | TRBD1 | TRBV7-2 | TGTGCCAGCAGCCCGGACAGGGTTTTGTCACCCCTCCACTTT | CASSPDRVLSPLHF
NA | TRBJ1-4 | NA | TRBV23-1 | TGCGCCAGCAGTCCGGGACTCACCAATGAAAAACTGTTTTTT | CASSPGLTNEKLFF
NA | TRBJ2-5 | NA | TRBV7-3 | TGTGCCAGCAGCCACATGGGAGGCCCCTTCGGAGAGACCCAGTACTTC | CASSHMGGPFGETQYF
NA | TRBJ2-1 | NA | TRBV6-5 | TGTGCCAGCACCACTATGTACAATGAGCAGTTCTTC | CASTTMYNEQFF
NA | TRBJ2-7 | TRBD2 | TRBV4-2 | TGTGCCAGCAGCCAAGATCCGGGACTAGCGGTCTACGAGCAGTACTTC | CASSQDPGLAVYEQYF
NA | TRBJ2-5 | TRBD1 | TRBV29-1 | TGCAGCGTTGCTCCAAAGGACAGGGGGAGCGAGACCCAGTACTTC | CSVAPKDRGSETQYF
NA | TRBJ2-2 | TRBD1 | TRBV5-6 | TGTGCCAGCAGCCCCGCGGCAGGGGGTGTGGGCACCGGGGAGCTGTTTTTT | CASSPAAGGVGTGELFF
NA | TRBJ2-7 | TRBD2 | TRBV30 | TGTGCCTGGAGTTTAGGACCCGGGAGGGACTACGAGCAGTACTTC | CAWSLGPGRDYEQYF
NA | TRBJ1-3 | NA | TRBV3-1/TRBV3-2 | TGTGCCAGCAGCCAGTTTATCTCTGGAAACACCATATATTTT | CASSQFISGNTIYF
NA | TRBJ2-2 | TRBD2 | TRBV19 | TGTGCCAGTAGTAACCGCGGGGGTTGGAACACCGGGGAGCTGTTTTTT | CASSNRGGWNTGELFF
NA | TRBJ2-7 | TRBD1 | TRBV27 | TGTGCCAGCAGTTCCTTCGGACAGGGGAGGAACGAGCAGTACTTC | CASSSFGQGRNEQYF
NA | TRBJ2-5 | NA | TRBV14 | TGTGCCAGCAGCCATACAGCCAGGGAAGAGACCCAGTACTTC | CASSHTAREETQYF
NA | TRBJ1-2 | NA | TRBV5-1 | TGCGCCAGCAGCTTGGATTTTGAGGGCGACTATGGCTACACCTTC | CASSLDFEGDYGYTF
NA | TRBJ2-7 | TRBD2 | TRBV27 | TGTGCCAGCAGTTTATCCCCCACTAGCGGGTTATACGAGCAGTACTTC | CASSLSPTSGLYEQYF
NA | TRBJ2-7 | NA | TRBV28 | TGTGCCAGCAGTTTGACAGATGTTTCCTTTACCTACGAGCAGTACTTC | CASSLTDVSFTYEQYF
NA | TRBJ2-7 | TRBD1 | TRBV6-5 | TGTGCCAGCAGTTCCGTCCCGGGACAGGGTGTAGATGAGCAGTACTTC | CASSSVPGQGVDEQYF
NA | TRBJ2-7 | TRBD2 | TRBV5-4 | TGTGCCAGCAGCCCCCCCGAGGGTACTAGCGGGAGTCGGGGGCAGTACTTC | CASSPPEGTSGSRGQYF
few | TRBJ2-3 | TRBD2 | TRBV9 | TGTGCCAGCAGCGTAGGCGGGGGGGCCGTAGATACGCAGTATTTT | CASSVGGGAVDTQYF
NA | TRBJ2-3 | TRBD1 | TRBV13 | TGTGCCAGCAGCCTGGGACAGACCACAGATACGCAGTATTTT | CASSLGQTTDTQYF
NA | TRBJ1-5 | NA | TRBV6-2/TRBV6-3 | TGTGCCAGCAGCATAAAACGGGGGGGTCAGCCCCAGCATTTT | CASSIKRGGQPQHF
NA | TRBJ1-2 | TRBD1 | TRBV19 | TGTGCCAGTAGTATAGGGGGACAGGGTAAATTAGCGGCACGGATCTATGGCTACACCTTC | CASSIGGQGKLAARIYGYTF
NA | TRBJ1-1 | NA | TRBV27 | TGTGCCAGCAGTCCCCGGGGGGCAAGGAACACTGAAGCTTTCTTT | CASSPRGARNTEAFF
NA | TRBJ1-1 | NA | TRBV25-1 | TGTGCCAGCAGTGACCCCGGACTACTGGGGGACACTGAAGCTTTCTTT | CASSDPGLLGDTEAFF
NA | TRBJ1-1 | NA | TRBV3-1/TRBV3-2 | TGTGCCAGCAGCAATCCAAAGAACACTGAAGCTTTCTTT | CASSNPKNTEAFF
once | TRBJ2-1 | NA | TRBV11-2 | TGTGCCAGCAGTACAGGGTACAATGAGCAGTTCTTC | CASSTGYNEQFF
NA | TRBJ1-2 | TRBD1 | TRBV7-2 | TGTGCCAGCAGCTTACAGGGGGCGCTCGGGTATGGCTACACCTTC | CASSLQGALGYGYTF
NA | TRBJ1-1 | NA | TRBV19 | TGTGCCAGTATGGTCGCGGACACTGAAGCTTTCTTT | CASMVADTEAFF
few | TRBJ2-1 | TRBD2 | TRBV11-3 | TGTGCCAGCAGCTTAGAAGGAACTAGCGTCGATGAGCAGTTCTTC | CASSLEGTSVDEQFF
NA | TRBJ2-7 | TRBD1 | TRBV6-2/TRBV6-3 | TGTGCCAGCAGTGACCGGGACAGGGGAGAGCAGTACTTC | CASSDRDRGEQYF
NA | TRBJ1-1 | TRBD1 | TRBV11-3 | TGTGCCAGCAGCTTAGGTAGGACAGGGCTGAACACTGAAGCTTTCTTT | CASSLGRTGLNTEAFF
NA | TRBJ1-1 | NA | TRBV18 | TGTGCCAGCTCACCACAGGGGGTCTTGGCTTTCTTT | CASSPQGVLAFF
NA | TRBJ1-1 | NA | TRBV6-5 | TGTGCCAGCCTACGGAACACTGAAGCTTTCTTT | CASLRNTEAFF
NA | TRBJ1-2 | NA | TRBV10-3 | TGTGCCAACTCGATACAGGGTAACTATGGCTACACCTTC | CANSIQGNYGYTF
NA | TRBJ1-1 | TRBD1 | TRBV30 | TGTGCCTGGAGCCTAAGCGGCAGGGGGACTGAAGCTTTCTTT | CAWSLSGRGTEAFF
NA | TRBJ1-1 | NA | TRBV9 | TGTGCCAGCAGCGTAGCCAGCATGGGGACAGAAGCTTTCTTT | CASSVASMGTEAFF
once | TRBJ2-7 | TRBD1 | TRBV23-1 | TGCGCCAGCAGTCAACGAGGGACAGCCACCTCCTACGAGCAGTACTTC | CASSQRGTATSYEQYF
once | TRBJ2-7 | NA | TRBV7-2 | TGTGCCAGCAGCTTAAGTCCCCGGGTGCATGAGCAGTACTTC | CASSLSPRVHEQYF
NA | TRBJ2-1 | NA | TRBV12-3/TRBV12-4 | TGTGCCAACTCCAGGTCAGGGGTAAATGAGCAGTTCTTC | CANSRSGVNEQFF
NA | TRBJ1-5 | NA | TRBV9 | TGTGCCAGCAGCGTAGACCCCCAAGCGGATCAGCCCCAGCATTTT | CASSVDPQADQPQHF
NA | TRBJ1-5 | TRBD1 | TRBV2 | TGTGCCAGCAGTGCGACAGGGGCTCCCAATCAGCCCCAGCATTTT | CASSATGAPNQPQHF
once | TRBJ2-7 | NA | TRBV11-1 | TGTGCCAGCAGCTTAGAGGGGTTCGGCGAGCAGTACTTC | CASSLEGFGEQYF
NA | TRBJ1-5 | NA | TRBV4-2 | TGTGCCAGCAGCCAAGAGGGGGGGCCCCAGCATTTT | CASSQEGGPQHF